The present T cell receptor beta chain was sequenced within a study of shared clonotypes between healthy human individuals. Generated by immunoSEQ multiplex PCR, the TCRdb table keeps only in-frame clones and is missing some. Here the sample spans about 2.1 million clones, just under 95% being singletons. Positively selected for CCR7, the CD45RO-negative cells used as naive CD8 cells excluded terminally differentiated effector memory CD45RA+ cells. This clone was seen once. Its antigen is still unknown. The study, taken as a whole, reports: A handful of donors showed sharing of about 5.5% of naive CD4 clonotypes. What naive subsets generally showed was a larger estimated richness than memory subsets showed.

The sequencing input was naive CD8+ T cells from PBMCs. The sequence was collected from a man younger than 30 in good health. Some clones in this sample may be carry-over from other donors' samples.

CDR3 sequence reads: CASSWTGGGYNEQFF. CDR3 sequence (DNA): TGCGCCAGCAGCTGGACAGGGGGCGGCTACAATGAGCAGTTCTTC. The chain recombines TRBV5-1 with TRBJ2-1, with 11 nucleotides matching TRBD1. This CDR3 spans 15 amino acids. CDR1 SGHRS and CDR2 YFSETQ come from the germline V gene. The junction had 2 bases not matched to a gene; V was cut back by 3 bases and J by 3 bases.